This T cell receptor beta chain was captured by sequencing in a study of T cell responses to AZD1222 COVID-19 vaccine. Study background: Second-dose schedules of about 4 or about 12 weeks were combined. The study, taken as a whole, reports: Following two doses of AZD1222, Spike-specific TCR breadth and depth rose. Mostly white British, mostly female donors; authors suggested clonal diversity may be underestimated. The repertoires were collected only after the peak T cell response.

CDR1 SGHDT and CDR2 YYEEEE come from the germline V gene. V was clipped by 0 bases and J by 0 bases, with 7 bases between them. The CDR3 consists of 14 residues. Measured with immunoSEQ multiplex PCR; TCRdb has only the in-frame clones, and not every one. Among 95,000 to 150,000 clones, roughly 90% were seen once, and the ten largest hold 1.5% to 1.9%. With respect to this clone: What it binds is not known.

The sequence came from an adult in good health. This sample comprised peripheral blood, obtained on day 0 of AZD1222 vaccination. The gene calls are TRBV5-6 and TRBJ2-7; D uncertain. The CDR3 protein is CASSLDSYSYEQYF. CDR3 nucleotides: TGTGCCAGCAGCTTGGACTCGTACTCCTACGAGCAGTACTTC.